These 3 T cell receptor beta chains came from one sample sequenced in a study of T cell responses to AZD1222 COVID-19 vaccine. This table comes from immunoSEQ multiplex PCR, and its TCRdb copy is limited to in-frame clones, with some not included. The table lists tens of thousands of clones, just over 90% of them singletons. This material consisted of peripheral blood, taken on day 0 of AZD1222 vaccination. The receptors here all came from an adult in good health.

The chain couples TRBV5-1 to TRBJ1-3, with 10 bases fitting TRBD1. Per the germline V gene, CDR1 is SGHRS and CDR2 is YFSETQ. This CDR3 comprises 16 residues. V shed 3 bases and J 0 bases; nucleotides not matched to a gene: 3. The CDR3 here is CASSSGTGDSGNTIYF. The CDR3 nucleotides read TGCGCCAGCAGCTCCGGGACAGGGGACTCTGGAAACACCATATATTTT.

This clone was recorded only once. V gene TRBV25-1 combines with J gene TRBJ2-3, with D hard to call. This CDR3 contains 14 residues. V was pared by 1 base and J by 0 bases, with 5 bases between. CDR1 MGHDK and CDR2 SYGVNS come from the germline V gene. The CDR3 bases are TGTGCCAGCAGTGAATCCGGCAGCACAGATACGCAGTATTTT. As protein: CASSESGSTDTQYF.

The gene calls are TRBV11-2 and TRBJ1-5; unclear D gene. In germline, CDR1 is SGHAT, CDR2 FQNNGV. This CDR3 comprises 13 residues. With 3 bases removed from V and 7 bases from J, the gap between germline ends came to 10 bases. In DNA form, the CDR3 reads TGTGCCAGCAGCTTGTTGATCGGGCAGCCCCAGCATTTT. Protein sequence: CASSLLIGQPQHF.